These 30 T cell receptor beta chains came from one sample sequenced in a study of shared clonotypes between healthy human individuals. Only in-frame clones appear in the TCRdb table, and some are missing; sequencing was by immunoSEQ multiplex PCR. The sample has over 400,000 clones; around 80% are singletons. The material sequenced was PBMCs. The receptors originated from a woman between 35 and 50 years old in good health. Some clones in this sample may be carry-over from other donors' samples.

V usage is TRBV23-1 and J usage is TRBJ2-7; 8 nucleotides agree with TRBD2. TRBV23-1 counts as an open reading frame of uncertain function. With 4 bases clipped from V and 5 bases from J, the junction kept 7 bases outside the gene matches. The CDR3 runs 14 residues. The CDR3 loop is CASSPAGARNEQYF. Written as DNA, the CDR3 is TGCGCCAGCAGTCCAGCGGGAGCGAGGAACGAGCAGTACTTC.

This chain links TRBV5-4 with TRBJ2-2; D gene uncertain. CDR1 and CDR2 from the germline V gene are SGHNT and YYREEE (reference sequence). The CDR3 sequence is 14 residues long. V lost 4 bases and J lost 0, with 7 bases in between. This CDR3 is CASSRDTNTGELFF. The CDR3 DNA sequence: TGTGCCAGCAGCCGCGACACGAACACCGGGGAGCTGTTTTTT.

This clone was counted a few times. The rearrangement joins TRBV6-5 to TRBJ2-1; the D is unclear. Trimming took 8 bases from V and 0 from J, leaving 8 bases between them. The germline V gene has CDR1 MNHEY and CDR2 SVGAGI. This CDR3 has 13 residues. The CDR3 loop is CASQSSSYNEQFF. The CDR3 DNA sequence: TGTGCCAGCCAATCGAGCTCCTACAATGAGCAGTTCTTC.

The CDR3 sequence is CASSQWTGHEQFF. CDR3 nucleotide sequence: TGCGCCAGCAGCCAATGGACAGGGCATGAGCAGTTCTTC. V gene TRBV4-3 combines with J gene TRBJ2-1; 8 nucleotides line up with TRBD1. The CDR3 runs 13 residues. Germline loops: CDR1 LGHNA, CDR2 YSLEER. The junction had 2 bases not matched to a gene; V was cut back by 2 bases and J by 8 bases.

A few counts support this clone. This sequence joins TRBV20-1 and TRBJ2-1, with 10 positions matching TRBD2. CDR3 length: 11 residues. Per the germline V gene, CDR1 is DFQATT and CDR2 is SNEGSKA (reference sequence). The CDR3 spells CIMTSGFEQFF. The DNA for the CDR3 is TGCATCATGACTAGCGGGTTTGAGCAGTTCTTC.

This chain connects TRBV7-6 to TRBJ2-3; no reliable D call. Trimming cost V 5 bases and J 4 bases, with 13 bases left between them. The CDR3 extends over 14 amino acids. In germline, CDR1 is SGHVS, CDR2 FNYEAQ. CDR3 nucleotides: TGTGCCAGCAGCCCCCTCGACAATTCAGATACGCAGTATTTT. Amino acids: CASSPLDNSDTQYF.

The genes are TRBV28 and TRBJ2-5; TRBD2 matches at 9 bases. V dropped 2 bases and J dropped 5; count of bases not matched to a gene: 6. The CDR3 is 15 amino acids. The germline gives CDR1 MDHEN, CDR2 SYDVKM. CDR3 nucleotides: TGTGCCAGCAGTTTACTAGCGGGATCGGTGGAGACCCAGTACTTC. Protein: CASSLLAGSVETQYF.

V gene TRBV10-3 combines with J gene TRBJ1-3; D possibly corresponds to TRBD1 (6 bases). The germline V gene encodes CDR1 ENHRY and CDR2 SYGVKD. Deletions cut 7 bases from V and 0 bases from J, with 10 bases between. The CDR3 is 14 residues long. The CDR3 sequence is CAITGQSSGNTIYF. The CDR3 nucleotides read TGTGCCATCACCGGACAGAGCTCTGGAAACACCATATATTTT.

The genes are TRBV19 and TRBJ2-3, with 7 bases lining up with TRBD2. The CDR3 consists of 17 residues. Germline V CDR1 and CDR2: LNHDA, SQIVND (reference sequence). V shed 4 bases and J 0 bases; nucleotides not matched to a gene: 10. CDR3 region: CASSTLSAGVSTDTQYF. CDR3 coding DNA: TGTGCCAGTAGTACCCTATCGGCGGGAGTGAGCACAGATACGCAGTATTTT.

The chain is built from TRBV7-9 and TRBJ2-1, with D tentatively TRBD2 (5 bases). The CDR3 is 15 amino acids. Trimming stripped 5 bases from V and 4 bases from J, with 15 bases between. CDR1 SEHNR and CDR2 FQNEAQ come from the germline V gene (reference sequence). CDR3 sequence: CASSVTRDPYNEQFF. Written as DNA, the CDR3 is TGTGCCAGCAGCGTTACTAGAGACCCTTACAATGAGCAGTTCTTC.

Turning to this clone: The same CDR3 can be traced to other DNA sequences in this sample. The CDR3 loop reads CASSLPGLNTEAFF. CDR3 nucleotide sequence: TGTGCCAGCAGCTTGCCGGGGTTGAACACTGAAGCTTTCTTT. V usage is TRBV5-4 and J usage is TRBJ1-1, with D unresolved. The CDR3 sequence is 14 residues long. The ends were cut back, 1 base at V and 0 bases at J, with 7 bases in the middle. Germline lookup yields CDR1 SGHNT and CDR2 YYREEE (reference sequence).

This rearrangement joins TRBV6-5 to TRBJ1-1; D unclear. In germline, CDR1 is MNHEY, CDR2 SVGAGI. The CDR3 contains 15 residues. V lost 0 bases to trimming and J lost 0 bases, with 8 bases between them. The CDR3 bases are TGTGCCAGCAGTTACTCGAGGAGAATGAACACTGAAGCTTTCTTT. Its protein product is CASSYSRRMNTEAFF.

This chain links TRBV2 with TRBJ1-1, with D uncertain. The germline V and J ends were trimmed by 9 bases and 0 bases, with 14 bases remaining between them. Germline assignment: CDR1 SNHLY and CDR2 FYNNEI. CDR3 length: 14 residues. CDR3 sequence (DNA): TGTGCCAGTGCACCAACCAGACTGAACACTGAAGCTTTCTTT. The encoded protein is CASAPTRLNTEAFF.

This chain connects TRBV5-6 to TRBJ2-7, with 8 nucleotides matching TRBD1. Germline loops: CDR1 SGHDT, CDR2 YYEEEE. V lost 4 bases to trimming and J lost 4 bases; unmatched junction nucleotides: 10. This CDR3 contains 15 residues. The CDR3 DNA sequence: TGTGCCAGCAGCCCCACCGGGACAGGAGATTACGAGCAGTACTTC. Translation gives CASSPTGTGDYEQYF.

The chain uses TRBV11-1 and TRBJ2-5; D tentatively fits TRBD1 or TRBD2 (5 bases each). The ends were cut back, 5 bases at V and 5 bases at J, with 24 bases in the middle. This CDR3 is 17 amino acids long. The germline gives CDR1 SGHAT, CDR2 FQDESV (reference sequence). For the CDR3, the DNA is TGTGCCAGCAGCCCAAGAGTTCCGGGGCCGGCCCGGGAGACCCAGTACTTC. It codes for CASSPRVPGPARETQYF.

Points on this clone: This CDR3 fails to terminate in the conserved phenylalanine or tryptophan, so it likely reflects a read error. The V call is TRBV28, the J call TRBJ1-4, with D possibly matching TRBD1 (6 bases). This CDR3 is built from 14 residues. Per the germline V gene, CDR1 is MDHEN and CDR2 is SYDVKM. Trimming cost V 5 bases and J 8 bases, with 15 bases left between them. DNA of the CDR3: TGTGCCAGCAGTGGAGGGGGGTTGGGGGAAAAACTGTTTGTT. Amino acid sequence: CASSGGGLGEKLFV.

V usage is TRBV30 and J usage is TRBJ2-3; 7 nucleotides match TRBD1. Trimming at V came to 0 bases and at J to 8 bases, leaving 5 bases not matched to a gene. The CDR3 is made up of 13 amino acids. Germline loops: CDR1 GTSNPN, CDR2 SVGIG (reference sequence). Written as DNA, the CDR3 is TGTGCCTGGAGTGTCCCAGACAGGGTTACGCAGTATTTT. Its protein is CAWSVPDRVTQYF.

The V and J genes are TRBV10-3 and TRBJ1-1; tentatively, D is TRBD1 (6 bases). CDR1 ENHRY and CDR2 SYGVKD come from the germline V gene. CDR3 length equals 16 residues. V was pared by 1 base and J by 4 bases, with 16 bases between. The CDR3 DNA sequence: TGTGCCATCAGTGAGTTCGAGGCAGGGGTAGGCACTGAAGCTTTCTTT. This gives the protein CAISEFEAGVGTEAFF.

A remark on this clone: This is likely an artifact of a read error, given a far larger clone one base away. The chain joins TRBV28 to TRBJ1-2, with a tentative D call TRBD1 (5 bases). Between the trimmed V and J ends, which lost 8 bases and 8 bases, there was a span of 24 bases. CDR3 length: 15 residues. CDR1 and CDR2 (germline): MDHEN, SYDVKM. CDR3 in amino acids: CASLDFPGTRRGYTF. CDR3 bases: TGTGCCAGCCTCGATTTCCCCGGGACGAGAAGAGGCTACACCTTC.

The chain has TRBV5-4 and TRBJ2-5; D is ambiguous. CDR3 length: 13 amino acids. Germline CDR1 SGHNT, CDR2 YYREEE (reference sequence). V was cut by 0 bases and J by 0 bases, with 3 bases left in between. The CDR3 nucleotides read TGTGCCAGCAGCTTGGGGAACCAAGAGACCCAGTACTTC. The encoded protein is CASSLGNQETQYF.

The rearrangement joins TRBV2 to TRBJ2-1; 8 nucleotides agree with TRBD2. Germline lookup yields CDR1 SNHLY and CDR2 FYNNEI. The V segment lost 4 bases and the J segment 2 bases; nucleotides outside the gene matches: 7. This CDR3 spans 16 amino acids. As DNA, the CDR3 is TGTGCCAGCAGTGGCCCACTAGCGGACGCCTACAATGAGCAGTTCTTC. This translates into CASSGPLADAYNEQFF. Based on the CDR3 plus reference TRBV2 and TRBJ2-1, the full variable domain is EPEVTQTPSHQVTQMGQEVILRCVPISNHLYFYWYRQILGQKVEFLVSFYNNEISEKSEIFDDQFSVERPDGSNFTLKIRSTKLEDSAMYFCASSGPLADAYNEQFFGPGTRLTVL.

The chain joins TRBV27 to TRBJ2-4; 7 nucleotides agree with TRBD1. CDR3 length: 14 amino acids. Trimming removed 8 bases from V and 1 base from J; junction bases left unmatched: 5. Germline V CDR1 and CDR2: MNHEY, SMNVEV (reference sequence). CDR3 sequence (DNA): TGTGCCAGCGGTATACAGGGGGCCAAAAACATTCAGTACTTC. As protein: CASGIQGAKNIQYF.

The chain combines TRBV11-2 with TRBJ2-1; a weak D match, TRBD2 (5 bases). Trimming stripped 2 bases from V and 3 bases from J, with 17 bases between. The germline V gene has CDR1 SGHAT and CDR2 FQNNGV. There are 17 residues in the CDR3. The CDR3 loop reads CASSLRDWRNYYNEQFF. CDR3 sequence (DNA): TGTGCCAGCAGCTTAAGGGATTGGAGGAATTACTACAATGAGCAGTTCTTC.

Concerning this clone itself: A much larger clone sits a single nucleotide away, making a read error possible. The chain combines TRBV27 with TRBJ1-2; the D is unclear. There are 12 residues in the CDR3. V lost 8 bases, J lost 5 bases, and 12 bases lay in between. CDR1 is MNHEY, CDR2 SMNVEV, per germline (reference sequence). The CDR3 loop is CASHNGLYGYTF. The CDR3 region has the DNA TGTGCCAGCCATAACGGGCTTTATGGCTACACCTTC.

The chain is built from TRBV10-2 and TRBJ2-5; weak D call: TRBD2 (6 bases). Germline CDR1 and CDR2: WSHSY and SAAADI. The CDR3 is made up of 15 amino acids. The germline V and J ends were trimmed by 3 bases and 5 bases, with 16 bases remaining between them. For the CDR3, the DNA is TGCGCCAGCAGTGATTCGCAGGAGGGCAGGGAGACCCAGTACTTC. Its protein product is CASSDSQEGRETQYF.

This sequence joins TRBV4-1 and TRBJ2-7; 8 positions match TRBD2. Germline lookup yields CDR1 MGHRA and CDR2 YSYEKL. The CDR3 totals 17 residues. Germline trimming cut 4 bases from V and 3 bases from J; bases unmatched to any gene: 14. For the CDR3, the DNA is TGCGCCAGCAGCCCCGGGGGGGGGCGGGAGCGTCGCTACGAGCAGTACTTC. Translated, it gives CASSPGGGRERRYEQYF.

The chain uses TRBV4-2 and TRBJ2-1; D uncertain. Between the trimmed V and J ends, which lost 3 bases and 6 bases, there was a span of 9 bases. This CDR3 region has 13 residues. Germline CDR1 reads LGHNA; CDR2 reads YNFKEQ. The CDR3 is CASSQNGANEQFF. DNA of the CDR3: TGTGCCAGCAGCCAGAACGGAGCCAATGAGCAGTTCTTC.

A few counts support this clone. This same CDR3 is encoded by further DNA sequences in the sample. V and J are TRBV5-1 and TRBJ1-1; the D is unclear. This CDR3 comprises 13 residues. Germline CDR1 reads SGHRS; CDR2 reads YFSETQ. V was clipped by 0 bases and J by 4 bases, with 7 bases between them. DNA for the CDR3: TGCGCCAGCAGCTTGGATCCGAGCACTGAAGCTTTCTTT. Residues: CASSLDPSTEAFF.

The rearrangement uses TRBV19 and TRBJ1-1; tentatively, D is TRBD1 (6 bases). Germline V gives CDR1 LNHDA, CDR2 SQIVND (reference sequence). V was shortened by 4 bases and J by 2 bases, with 20 bases between the two germline ends. This CDR3 is built from 17 residues. The chain's CDR3 is CASSTFRGVGSNTEAFF. The CDR3 bases are TGTGCCAGTAGTACGTTCAGGGGAGTGGGGTCTAACACTGAAGCTTTCTTT. Full variable domain (missing parts from reference TRBV19 and TRBJ1-1): DGGITQSPKYLFRKEGQNVTLSCEQNLNHDAMYWYRQDPGQGLRLIYYSQIVNDFQKGDIAEGYSVSREKKESFPLTVTSAQKNPTAFYLCASSTFRGVGSNTEAFFGQGTRLTVV.

This sequence joins TRBV5-5 and TRBJ2-2, with 13 bases fitting TRBD2. Germline CDR1 reads SGHKS; CDR2 reads YYEKEE (reference sequence). This CDR3 contains 17 residues. The V and J ends lost 4 bases and 4 bases, in that order; junction bases with no gene match: 7. The CDR3 DNA is TGTGCCAGCAGCGTCGGACTAGCGGGAGTTGGCACCGGGGAGCTGTTTTTT. Translation: CASSVGLAGVGTGELFF.